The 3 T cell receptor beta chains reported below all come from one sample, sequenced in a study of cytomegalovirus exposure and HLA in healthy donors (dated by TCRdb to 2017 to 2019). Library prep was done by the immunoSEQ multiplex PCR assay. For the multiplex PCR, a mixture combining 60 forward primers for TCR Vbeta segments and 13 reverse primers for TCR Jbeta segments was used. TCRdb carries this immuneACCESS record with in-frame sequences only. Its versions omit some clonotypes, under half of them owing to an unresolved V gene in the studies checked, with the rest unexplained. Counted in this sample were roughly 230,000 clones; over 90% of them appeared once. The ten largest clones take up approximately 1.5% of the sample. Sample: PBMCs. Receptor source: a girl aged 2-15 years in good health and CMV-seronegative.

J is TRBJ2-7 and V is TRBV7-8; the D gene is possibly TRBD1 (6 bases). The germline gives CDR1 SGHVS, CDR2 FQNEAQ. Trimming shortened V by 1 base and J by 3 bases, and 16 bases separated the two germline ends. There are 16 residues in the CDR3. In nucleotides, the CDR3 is TGTGCCAGCAGCTTAGACAGGGTCCTTGGAAACTACGAGCAGTACTTC. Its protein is CASSLDRVLGNYEQYF.

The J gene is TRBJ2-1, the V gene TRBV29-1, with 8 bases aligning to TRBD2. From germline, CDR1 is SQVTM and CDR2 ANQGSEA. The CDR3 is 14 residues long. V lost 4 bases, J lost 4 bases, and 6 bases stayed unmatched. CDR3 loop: CSVAGGRGYNEQFF. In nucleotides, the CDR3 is TGCAGCGTTGCGGGGGGGAGGGGTTACAATGAGCAGTTCTTC.

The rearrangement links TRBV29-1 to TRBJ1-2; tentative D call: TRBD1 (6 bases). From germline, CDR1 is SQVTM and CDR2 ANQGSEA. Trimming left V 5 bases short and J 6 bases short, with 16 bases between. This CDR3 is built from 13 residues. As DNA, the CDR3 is TGCAGCGTTCACACCCAGAGGACAGATGGCTACACCTTC. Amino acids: CSVHTQRTDGYTF.